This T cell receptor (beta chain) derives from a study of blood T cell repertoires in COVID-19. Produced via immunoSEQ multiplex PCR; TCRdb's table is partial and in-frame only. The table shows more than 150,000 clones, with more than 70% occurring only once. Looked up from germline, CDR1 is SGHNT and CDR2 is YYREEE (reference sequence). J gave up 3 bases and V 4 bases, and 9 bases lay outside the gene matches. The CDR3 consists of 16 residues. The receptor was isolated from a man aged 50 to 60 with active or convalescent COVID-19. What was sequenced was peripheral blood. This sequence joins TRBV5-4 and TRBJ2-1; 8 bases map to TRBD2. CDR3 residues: CASSAPGGAGYNEQFF. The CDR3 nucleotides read TGTGCCAGCAGCGCTCCCGGGGGGGCGGGCTACAATGAGCAGTTCTTC.